The sequence of this T cell receptor (beta chain) was determined in a study of memory CD4+ T cells and cytomegalovirus serostatus. This clone was recorded a few times. Its specificity is not known. Per the original methods: After removing out-of-frame reads, 2 million to 2.5 million distinct TCRbeta sequences remained. TCRdb keeps only in-frame clones here, not all; method: immunoSEQ multiplex PCR. The DNA gave D and trimming, while V, J and clone size come from that table. The data contain some 52,000 clones, 60% to 85% of them singletons. Single viable CD3+CD4+CD8-CD45RO+ cells were sorted as the memory CD4+ T cells. Whole-study findings and limits: 67 of 164 known CMV-associated TCRbeta sequences appeared in CD4+ memory. The CMV-associated TCR signature appears largely within the CD4+ memory repertoire.

Sequencing input: memory CD4+ T cells from blood. This clonotype was sampled from an adult in good health and CMV-seropositive.

This chain's CDR3 is CASSEGQGSYNEQFF. Written as DNA, the CDR3 is TGCGCCAGCAGCGAGGGACAGGGGTCCTACAATGAGCAGTTCTTC. The chain carries TRBV5-1 and TRBJ2-1, with 10 bases aligning to TRBD1. The CDR3 has 15 amino acids. The trim removed 4 bases at V and 1 base at J, leaving 2 bases unmatched. CDR1 and CDR2 from the germline V gene are SGHRS and YFSETQ.